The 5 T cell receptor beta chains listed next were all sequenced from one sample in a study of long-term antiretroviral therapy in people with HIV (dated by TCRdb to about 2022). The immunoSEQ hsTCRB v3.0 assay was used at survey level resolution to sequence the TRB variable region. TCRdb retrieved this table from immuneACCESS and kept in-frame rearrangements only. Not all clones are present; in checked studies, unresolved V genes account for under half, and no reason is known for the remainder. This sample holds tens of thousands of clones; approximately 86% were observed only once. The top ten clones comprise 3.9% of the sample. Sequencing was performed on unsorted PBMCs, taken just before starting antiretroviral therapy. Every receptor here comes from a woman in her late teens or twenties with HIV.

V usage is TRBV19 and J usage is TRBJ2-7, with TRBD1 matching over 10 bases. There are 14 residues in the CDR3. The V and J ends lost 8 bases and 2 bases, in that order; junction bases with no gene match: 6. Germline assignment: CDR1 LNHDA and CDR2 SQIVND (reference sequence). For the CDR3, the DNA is TGTGCCAGTGCCGACAGGGGGCGAACCTACGAGCAGTACTTC. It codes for CASADRGRTYEQYF. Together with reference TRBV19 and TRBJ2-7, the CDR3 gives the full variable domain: DGGITQSPKYLFRKEGQNVTLSCEQNLNHDAMYWYRQDPGQGLRLIYYSQIVNDFQKGDIAEGYSVSREKKESFPLTVTSAQKNPTAFYLCASADRGRTYEQYFGPGTRLTVT.

CDR3 sequence reads: CASSEAGGDIYEQYF. In DNA form, the CDR3 reads TGTGCCAGCTCTGAAGCGGGAGGCGACATATACGAGCAGTACTTC. The chain combines TRBV4-2 with TRBJ2-7; 9 positions match TRBD2. The CDR3 consists of 15 residues. Germline V gene sequence: CDR1 LGHNA, CDR2 YNFKEQ. J lost 4 bases, V lost 8 bases, and 12 bases had no gene match.

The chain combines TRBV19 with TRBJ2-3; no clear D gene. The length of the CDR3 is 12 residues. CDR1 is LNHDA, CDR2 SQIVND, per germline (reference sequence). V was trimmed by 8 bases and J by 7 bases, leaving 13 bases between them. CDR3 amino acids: CASGVEGYTQYF. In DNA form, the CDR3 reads TGTGCCAGTGGGGTAGAAGGGTATACGCAGTATTTT. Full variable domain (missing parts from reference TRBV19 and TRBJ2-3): DGGITQSPKYLFRKEGQNVTLSCEQNLNHDAMYWYRQDPGQGLRLIYYSQIVNDFQKGDIAEGYSVSREKKESFPLTVTSAQKNPTAFYLCASGVEGYTQYFGPGTRLTVL.

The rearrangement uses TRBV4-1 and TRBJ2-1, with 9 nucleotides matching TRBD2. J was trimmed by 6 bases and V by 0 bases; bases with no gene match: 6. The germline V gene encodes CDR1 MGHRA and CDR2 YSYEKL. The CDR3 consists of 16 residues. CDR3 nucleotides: TGCGCCAGCAGCCAAGATGTGGCTAGCGGGACCAATGAGCAGTTCTTC. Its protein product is CASSQDVASGTNEQFF.

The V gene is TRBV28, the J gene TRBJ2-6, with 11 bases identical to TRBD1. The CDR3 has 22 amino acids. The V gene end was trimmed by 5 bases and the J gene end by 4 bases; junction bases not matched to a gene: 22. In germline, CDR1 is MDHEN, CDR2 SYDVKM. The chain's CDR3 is CASSLLSPVGDRGSTGANVLTF. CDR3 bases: TGTGCCAGCAGTCTCCTTAGTCCGGTCGGGGACAGGGGGTCAACCGGGGCCAACGTCCTGACTTTC.